Below, 18 T cell receptor beta chains from the same sample are listed, as sequenced in a study of beta chain features in type 1 diabetes. Whole-study results and caveats: For Type 1 diabetes patients, all four CD4+ subsets carried TCRB CDR3s that were moderately but significantly shorter.

These receptors are not linked to any known antigen. Every bit of the isolated RNA underwent reverse transcription, so sequencing read expressed TCRB transcripts. The table came from immunoSEQ multiplex PCR; TCRdb's copy has only in-frame clones and leaves some out. The table records about 300,000 clones, approximately 13% of them present only once. Material for sequencing was naive CD4+ T cells from blood. The receptor set was obtained from a woman between 18 and 29 years old with type 1 diabetes.

The DNA for the CDR3 is TGTGCCAGCAGTCGTGCCGGGACAGATCTCTACGAGCAGTACTTC. Translated: CASSRAGTDLYEQYF. J is TRBJ2-7 and V is TRBV27; the match to TRBD1 covers 7 bases. Per the germline V gene, CDR1 is MNHEY and CDR2 is SMNVEV (reference sequence). J gave up 3 bases and V 5 bases, and 10 bases lay outside the gene matches. The CDR3 totals 15 residues.

This clone was picked up a small number of times. The V and J genes are TRBV14 and TRBJ1-4; TRBD1 aligns across 10 bases. CDR1 SGHDN and CDR2 FVKESK come from the germline V gene. The V gene end was trimmed by 0 bases and the J gene end by 8 bases; junction bases not matched to a gene: 6. The CDR3 length is 16 residues. The chain's CDR3 is CASSQDVGQGTEKLFF. The CDR3 DNA sequence: TGTGCCAGCAGCCAAGATGTGGGACAGGGGACGGAAAAACTGTTTTTT.

This clone has a handful of counts. The chain has TRBV19 and TRBJ2-1, with TRBD2 as a possible D gene (7 bases). The germline V and J ends were trimmed by 0 bases and 4 bases, with 10 bases remaining between them. The CDR3 spans 15 residues. From germline, CDR1 is LNHDA and CDR2 SQIVND (reference sequence). CDR3 residues: CASSIDAGAYNEQFF. CDR3 coding DNA: TGTGCCAGTAGTATAGATGCGGGGGCATACAATGAGCAGTTCTTC.

This clone appeared a few times. The chain recombines TRBV30 with TRBJ2-2; 11 bases map to TRBD2. Germline loops: CDR1 GTSNPN, CDR2 SVGIG (reference sequence). V trimming: 4 bases; J trimming: 7 bases; junction bases outside the gene matches: 8. The CDR3 contains 15 residues. The CDR3 sequence is CAWTPLAGAFGELFF. The DNA of the CDR3 is TGTGCCTGGACCCCACTAGCGGGGGCTTTCGGGGAGCTGTTTTTT. Full variable domain (remainder filled in from reference TRBV30 and TRBJ2-2): SQTIHQWPATLVQPVGSPLSLECTVEGTSNPNLYWYRQAAGRGLQLLFYSVGIGQISSEVPQNLSASRPQDRQFILSSKKLLLSDSGFYLCAWTPLAGAFGELFFGEGSRLTVL.

This clone was seen a handful of times. Here the CDR3 reads CAWSPRQGDEQYV. DNA of the CDR3: TGTGCCTGGAGTCCTCGACAGGGAGACGAGCAGTACGTC. The chain links TRBV30 to TRBJ2-7; 7 bases agree with TRBD1. V shed 2 bases, J shed 5 bases, and the junction held 6 bases outside the gene matches. Germline assignment: CDR1 GTSNPN and CDR2 SVGIG (reference sequence). The CDR3 loop spans 13 amino acids.

This chain links TRBV27 with TRBJ2-1; 8 positions match TRBD2. CDR3 length equals 14 residues. Per germline, CDR1 MNHEY and CDR2 SMNVEV (reference sequence). V lost 6 bases and J lost 0; bases outside the gene matches: 1. The CDR3 nucleotides are TGTGCCAGCAGCCGGGGGGGCTCCTACAATGAGCAGTTCTTC. Its translation is CASSRGGSYNEQFF.

The chain is built from TRBV5-1 and TRBJ1-1, with TRBD1 matching 9 bases. The germline V gene has CDR1 SGHRS and CDR2 YFSETQ. This CDR3 has 12 amino acids. V was pared by 5 bases and J by 6 bases, with 2 bases of the junction left unmatched. The CDR3 is CASRRQGAEAFF. The CDR3 region has the DNA TGCGCCAGCAGGCGACAGGGGGCTGAAGCTTTCTTT.

The genes are TRBV5-6 and TRBJ2-1; no clear D gene. Germline V CDR1 and CDR2: SGHDT, YYEEEE. V gave up 2 bases and J gave up 5 bases, with 5 bases separating them. The CDR3 is made up of 12 amino acids. CDR3 amino acids: CASSFSDNEQFF. CDR3 nucleotides: TGTGCCAGCAGCTTTTCGGACAATGAGCAGTTCTTC. The entire variable domain, with the rest obtained from reference TRBV5-6 and TRBJ2-1, is as follows: DAGVTQSPTHLIKTRGQQVTLRCSPKSGHDTVSWYQQALGQGPQFIFQYYEEEERQRGNFPDRFSGHQFPNYSSELNVNALLLGDSALYLCASSFSDNEQFFGPGTRLTVL.

This clone showed up just a few times. V and J are TRBV11-2 and TRBJ2-7, with D unclear. V was pared by 0 bases and J by 6 bases, with 12 bases between. The germline CDR1 and CDR2 sequences are SGHAT and FQNNGV. The CDR3 has 14 amino acids. The CDR3 sequence is CASSLDLGAGEQYV. CDR3 DNA: TGTGCCAGCAGCTTAGATCTCGGCGCAGGCGAGCAGTACGTC.

In this sample, this clone turned up a few times. V gene TRBV5-4 combines with J gene TRBJ2-7; 7 positions match TRBD2. The length of the CDR3 is 15 residues. V lost 0 bases and J lost 3; bases outside the gene matches: 6. Germline V gives CDR1 SGHNT, CDR2 YYREEE (reference sequence). This chain's CDR3 is CASSLGLAGYYEQYV. The CDR3 DNA reads as TGTGCCAGCAGCTTGGGACTAGCCGGATACTACGAGCAGTACGTC.

This clone was observed a few times. The rearrangement joins TRBV5-1 to TRBJ2-7; the D gene is possibly TRBD2 (6 bases). Germline lookup yields CDR1 SGHRS and CDR2 YFSETQ. The V end was cut by 0 bases, the J end by 2 bases, with 12 bases between. This CDR3 spans 15 amino acids. The CDR3 nucleotides read TGCGCCAGCAGCTTGGATGGGACTCTAACCTACGAGCAGTACTTC. Translating gives CASSLDGTLTYEQYF.

This clone was detected only a few times. This specimen includes other DNA sequences encoding the same CDR3. V gene TRBV20-1 combines with J gene TRBJ1-1, with D maybe TRBD1 (5 bases). The V and J ends lost 6 bases and 3 bases respectively, with 8 bases between them. Per the germline V gene, CDR1 is DFQATT and CDR2 is SNEGSKA (reference sequence). The CDR3 length is 11 residues. The CDR3 sequence: CSARGYTEAFF. The CDR3 DNA sequence: TGCAGTGCCCGGGGGTACACTGAAGCTTTCTTT.

This chain uses TRBV28 with TRBJ1-2, with D perhaps TRBD1 (5 bases). Trimming shortened V by 7 bases and J by 8 bases, and 17 bases separated the two germline ends. The CDR3 has 13 amino acids. Germline V gene lookup returns CDR1 MDHEN and CDR2 SYDVKM. CDR3 in DNA: TGTGCCAGCAAAAAGGGACTGGGCGGAGGCTACACCTTC. It is translated as CASKKGLGGGYTF.

This chain joins TRBV9 and TRBJ2-1; 10 nucleotides match TRBD2. Germline CDR1 is SGDLS and CDR2 is YYNGEE. Trimming removed 2 bases from V and 7 bases from J; junction bases left unmatched: 9. The CDR3 covers 16 residues. In DNA form, the CDR3 reads TGTGCCAGCAGCGTTTCCAGCGGGAGGGTGAGGAATGAGCAGTTCTTC. Protein sequence: CASSVSSGRVRNEQFF. Together with reference TRBV9 and TRBJ2-1, the CDR3 gives the full variable domain: DSGVTQTPKHLITATGQRVTLRCSPRSGDLSVYWYQQSLDQGLQFLIQYYNGEERAKGNILERFSAQQFPDLHSELNLSSLELGDSALYFCASSVSSGRVRNEQFFGPGTRLTVL.

The chain links TRBV18 to TRBJ2-7; unclear D gene. Trimming left V 3 bases short and J 3 bases short, with 9 bases between. Germline V lookup: CDR1 KGHSH, CDR2 LQKENI. This CDR3 is built from 13 residues. The CDR3 nucleotides are TGTGCCAGCTCACCTCCTACTATCTACGAGCAGTACGTC. Translating gives CASSPPTIYEQYV.

This clone has only one observation. CDR3 loop: CASSHTGLGTEAFF. In DNA, the CDR3 is TGCGCCAGCAGCCATACAGGGTTGGGGACTGAAGCTTTCTTT. The J gene is TRBJ1-1, the V gene TRBV4-1, with D perhaps TRBD1 (6 bases). Germline values: CDR1 MGHRA, CDR2 YSYEKL. The germline V and J ends were trimmed by 3 bases and 5 bases, with 13 bases remaining between them. The CDR3 runs 14 residues.

The rearrangement uses TRBV19 and TRBJ2-7; TRBD2 matches 8 bases. This CDR3 is 13 amino acids long. Germline lookup yields CDR1 LNHDA and CDR2 SQIVND (reference sequence). The V gene end was trimmed by 8 bases and the J gene end by 7 bases; junction bases not matched to a gene: 10. The chain's CDR3 is CASSPAGVREQYF. The CDR3 DNA follows: TGTGCCAGTTCACCAGCGGGAGTTCGAGAGCAGTACTTC.

This clone was detected a few times. The CDR3 loop is CASSSGQGGTDTQYF. As DNA, the CDR3 is TGTGCCAGCAGCTCTGGACAGGGAGGCACAGATACGCAGTATTTT. The chain couples TRBV11-3 to TRBJ2-3; TRBD1 matches at 8 bases. Germline loops: CDR1 SGHNT, CDR2 YENEEA. The CDR3 runs to 15 residues. J gave up 1 base and V 4 bases, and 4 bases lay outside the gene matches.